What follows are 9 T cell receptor beta chains derived from one specimen sequenced in a study of tumor-infiltrating lymphocytes in primary liver carcinoma. Between about 17 and 34 mg of unsorted bulk tissue served as the source from which RNA and DNA were co-extracted. Using a constant-region primer together with ProtoScript II reverse transcriptase, TCR beta cDNA was made from roughly 500 ng of total RNA. Modified slightly, ARM-PCR produced TCR beta libraries over three nested multiplex PCR rounds. The study ran its first two PCR rounds for 9 to 10 cycles each, using TRBV1-TRBV30 forward primers and a C-beta reverse primer. TCRdb re-derived calls from the multiplex PCR reads in MiXCR, one entry per CDR3 protein. The profile shows 90,000 to 110,000 distinct CDR3 sequences, 80% to 85% of them singletons. The specimen was liver tumor tissue from sampling region 3. Subset reported: tumor region T3, left-lateral pole. The receptors were sampled from a man aged 35-49 years with primary liver carcinoma and hepatitis B virus infection.

This clonotype was seen only a few times. Being one base from a much bigger clone, this may be a read error. This chain connects TRBV5-1 to TRBJ1-2, with a weak D call TRBD1 (6 bases). The CDR3 is 14 residues long. V dropped 7 bases and J dropped 2 bases, with 15 bases sitting between them. CDR1 is SGHRS, CDR2 YFSETQ, per germline. The CDR3 nucleotides are TGCGCCAGCGTACCGGGGGGCAGCAACTATGGCTACACCTTC. It translates to CASVPGGSNYGYTF.

The CDR3 here is CSVVGLAGTAYNEQFF. CDR3 coding DNA: TGCAGCGTCGTCGGACTAGCTGGTACGGCCTACAATGAGCAGTTCTTC. This chain joins TRBV29-1 and TRBJ2-1; TRBD2 matches at 8 bases. The CDR3 is 16 residues long. V lost 6 bases, J lost 2 bases, and 12 bases stayed unmatched. Looked up from germline, CDR1 is SQVTM and CDR2 is ANQGSEA.

As for this clonotype: The junction differs from germline at one of its ends, possibly a read error. The chain joins TRBV11-2 to TRBJ1-4; D gene ambiguous. CDR3 length: 14 amino acids. Germline V gene data show CDR1 as SGHAT and CDR2 as FQNNGV. The chain's CDR3 is CASNLDLGWLRLFF. The CDR3 DNA reads as TGCGCCAGCAACTTAGATCTTGGGTGGCTCAGGCTGTTTTTT.

The gene calls are TRBV29-1 and TRBJ2-3; 13 bases are a match to TRBD2. V lost 7 bases to trimming and J lost 4 bases; unmatched junction nucleotides: 11. Per the germline V gene, CDR1 is SQVTM and CDR2 is ANQGSEA. CDR3 length equals 16 residues. The CDR3 spells CSDVGTSGTSADTQYF. Here the CDR3 DNA reads TGCAGCGATGTAGGGACTAGCGGGACCAGCGCAGATACGCAGTATTTT.

Details on this clonotype: The CDR3 ends on some other residue instead of the conserved phenylalanine or tryptophan, so this is likely a read error. The chain carries TRBV29-1 and TRBJ1-1, with D possibly TRBD1 on 6 matching bases. This CDR3 comprises 14 residues. Germline CDR1 and CDR2: SQVTM and ANQGSEA. V was clipped by 6 bases and J by 0 bases, with 14 bases between them. The CDR3 nucleotides read TGCAGCGTCGTCGAAGGGGGGGTGAACACTGAAGCTTTCTGT. It translates to CSVVEGGVNTEAFC.

As to this clonotype: The conserved phenylalanine or tryptophan is not found at the CDR3 terminus, so this likely reflects a read error. The rearrangement uses TRBV10-3 and TRBJ2-6, with 8 bases that match TRBD1. The CDR3 extends over 16 amino acids. CDR1 is ENHRY and CDR2 is SYGVKD in the germline V gene. The CDR3 DNA sequence: TGTGCCATCGGGGGACAGGCAGCCTCTGGGGCCAACATCCTGACTCTC. Amino acids: CAIGGQAASGANILTL.

The chain carries TRBV29-1 and TRBJ1-1, with D unclear. The CDR3 length is 16 residues. Trimming took 3 bases from V and 2 from J, leaving 19 bases between them. CDR1 and CDR2 (germline): SQVTM, ANQGSEA. The CDR3: CSVDTGKIIINTEAFF. The DNA of the CDR3 is TGCAGCGTTGATACGGGAAAGATCATCATTAACACTGAAGCTTTCTTT.

Regarding this clonotype: The junction departs from germline at one end; a sequencing error may be responsible. The chain has TRBV4-3 and TRBJ1-6; TRBD1 matches 10 bases. The CDR3 spans 16 residues. The germline V gene encodes CDR1 LGHNA and CDR2 YSLEER. The CDR3 nucleotides are TGCGCCAGAAGCTCCTGGGACAGGGGAAGTAATTCACCGCTCCACTTT. This gives the protein CARSSWDRGSNSPLHF.

A remark on this clonotype: Mismatch with germline at one junction end may stem from a read error. V usage is TRBV6-6 and J usage is TRBJ2-2; 8 bases agree with TRBD2. The CDR3 totals 20 residues. Germline V lookup: CDR1 MNHNY, CDR2 SVGAGI (reference sequence). CDR3 in DNA: TGTGCCAGCAGTTACTTGGGAACGGGACTAGTGGGAGCTAAGTCCGGGGGGCTGTTTTTT. Translated: CASSYLGTGLVGAKSGGLFF.